This T cell receptor (beta chain) is drawn from a study of lymphopenia after photon versus proton radiotherapy. Findings of the study overall: A bigger post-nadir fall in TCR diversity correlated inversely with survival time in deceased patients.

About this clone: Its antigen is not identified.

Method: immunoSEQ multiplex PCR; TCRdb's copy keeps in-frame clones and lacks some. In the table there are roughly 49,000 clones, 92% of which are singletons. Sample: peripheral blood, taken from a patient treated with photon-based radiotherapy. The clonotype comes from a woman aged 40 to 50 with cholangiocarcinoma.

CDR3 region: CASSPPGATTDTQYF. CDR3 DNA sequence: TGTGCCAGCAGCCCCCCGGGGGCGACCACAGATACGCAGTATTTT. The chain carries TRBV5-6 and TRBJ2-3, with D possibly called TRBD1 or TRBD2 (6 bases each). The CDR3 sequence is 15 residues long. V shed 4 bases and J shed 2 bases, with 14 bases lying between them. Germline lookup yields CDR1 SGHDT and CDR2 YYEEEE.